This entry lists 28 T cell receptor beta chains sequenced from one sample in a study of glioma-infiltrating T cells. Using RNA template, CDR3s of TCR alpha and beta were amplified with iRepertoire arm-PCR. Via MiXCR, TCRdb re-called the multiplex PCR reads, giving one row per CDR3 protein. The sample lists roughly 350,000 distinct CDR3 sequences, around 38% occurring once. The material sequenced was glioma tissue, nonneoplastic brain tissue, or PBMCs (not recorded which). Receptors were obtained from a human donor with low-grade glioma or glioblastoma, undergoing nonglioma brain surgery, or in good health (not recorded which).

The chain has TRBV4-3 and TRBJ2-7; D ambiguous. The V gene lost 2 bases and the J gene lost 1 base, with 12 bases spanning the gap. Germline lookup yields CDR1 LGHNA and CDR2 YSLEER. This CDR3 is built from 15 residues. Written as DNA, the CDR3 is TGCGCCAGCAGCCAAACTACAGACTTATCCTACGAGCAGTACTTC. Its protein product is CASSQTTDLSYEQYF.

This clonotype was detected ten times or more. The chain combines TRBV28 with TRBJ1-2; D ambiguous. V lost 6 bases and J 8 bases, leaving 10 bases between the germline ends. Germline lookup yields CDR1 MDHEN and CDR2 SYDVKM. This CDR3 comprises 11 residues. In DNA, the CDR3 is TGTGCCAGCAGAGTCTCAGACGGCTACACCTTC. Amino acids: CASRVSDGYTF.

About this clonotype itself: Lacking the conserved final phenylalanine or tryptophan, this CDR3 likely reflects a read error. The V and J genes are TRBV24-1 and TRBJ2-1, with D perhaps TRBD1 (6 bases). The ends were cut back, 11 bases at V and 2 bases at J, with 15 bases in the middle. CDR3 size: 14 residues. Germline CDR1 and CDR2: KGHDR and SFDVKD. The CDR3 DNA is TGTGCCATTGCAGGGGATTCTACCTACAATGAGCAGTTCTTG. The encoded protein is CAIAGDSTYNEQFL.

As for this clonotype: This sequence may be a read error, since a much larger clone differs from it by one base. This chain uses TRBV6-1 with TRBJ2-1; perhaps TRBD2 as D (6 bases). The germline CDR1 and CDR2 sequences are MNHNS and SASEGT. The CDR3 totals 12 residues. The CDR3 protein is CASGRQINKQFF. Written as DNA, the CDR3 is TGTGCCAGCGGGAGGCAAATCAATAAGCAGTTCTTC.

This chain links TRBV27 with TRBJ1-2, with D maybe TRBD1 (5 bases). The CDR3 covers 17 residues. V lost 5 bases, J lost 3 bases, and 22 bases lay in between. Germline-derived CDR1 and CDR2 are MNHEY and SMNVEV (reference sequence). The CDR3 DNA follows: TGTGCCAGCAGTCCAGACGGGACCGCCAATCCCCACTATGGCTACACCTTC. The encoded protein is CASSPDGTANPHYGYTF.

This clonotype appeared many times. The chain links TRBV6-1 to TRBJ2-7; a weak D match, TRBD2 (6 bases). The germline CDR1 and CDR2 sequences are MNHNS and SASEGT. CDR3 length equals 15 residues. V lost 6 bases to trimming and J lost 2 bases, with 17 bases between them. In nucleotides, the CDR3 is TGTGCCAGCAGAGCCACGGACTATCCTCCCTACGAGCAGTACTTC. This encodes CASRATDYPPYEQYF.

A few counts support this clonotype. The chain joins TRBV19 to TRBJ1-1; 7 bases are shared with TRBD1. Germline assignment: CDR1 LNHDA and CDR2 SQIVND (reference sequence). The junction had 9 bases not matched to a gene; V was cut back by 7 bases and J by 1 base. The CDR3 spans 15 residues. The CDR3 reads CASIGQAVANTEAFF. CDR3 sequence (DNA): TGTGCCAGTATTGGACAGGCTGTTGCGAACACTGAAGCTTTCTTT.

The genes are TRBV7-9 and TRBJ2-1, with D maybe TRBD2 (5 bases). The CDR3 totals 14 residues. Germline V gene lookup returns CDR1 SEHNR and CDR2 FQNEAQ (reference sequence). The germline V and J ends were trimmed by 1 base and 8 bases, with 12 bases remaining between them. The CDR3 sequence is CASSLGGLGHEQFF. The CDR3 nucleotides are TGTGCCAGCAGCTTAGGCGGGTTGGGCCATGAGCAGTTCTTC.

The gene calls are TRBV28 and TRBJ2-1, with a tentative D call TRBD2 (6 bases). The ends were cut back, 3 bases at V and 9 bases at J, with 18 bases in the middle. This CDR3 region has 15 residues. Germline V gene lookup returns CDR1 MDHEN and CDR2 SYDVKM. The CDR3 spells CASSLGGDAYGEQFF. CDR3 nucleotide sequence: TGTGCCAGCAGTTTGGGGGGAGACGCCTACGGTGAGCAGTTCTTC.

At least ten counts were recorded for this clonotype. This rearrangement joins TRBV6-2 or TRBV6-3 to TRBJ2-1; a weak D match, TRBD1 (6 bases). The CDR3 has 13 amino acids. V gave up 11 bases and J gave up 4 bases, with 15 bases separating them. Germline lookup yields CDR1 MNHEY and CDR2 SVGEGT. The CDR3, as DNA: TGTGCCGGGGCCCGGGACATGTACAATGAGCAGTTCTTC. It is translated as CAGARDMYNEQFF.

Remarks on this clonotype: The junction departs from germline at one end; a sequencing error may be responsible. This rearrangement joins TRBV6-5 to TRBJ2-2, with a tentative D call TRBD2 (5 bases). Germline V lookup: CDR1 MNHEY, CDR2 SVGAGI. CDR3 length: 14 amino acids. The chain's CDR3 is CASSYGLNTGELLF. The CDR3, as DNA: TGTGCCAGCAGTTACGGTCTCAACACCGGGGAGCTGCTTTTT.

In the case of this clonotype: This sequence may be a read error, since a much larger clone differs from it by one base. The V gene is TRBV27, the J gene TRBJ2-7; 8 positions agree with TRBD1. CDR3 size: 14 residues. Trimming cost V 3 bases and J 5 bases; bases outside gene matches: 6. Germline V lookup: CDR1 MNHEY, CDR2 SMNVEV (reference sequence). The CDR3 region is CASSFGTGGNEQYF. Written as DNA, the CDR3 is TGTGCCAGCAGTTTCGGGACAGGAGGCAACGAGCAGTACTTC.

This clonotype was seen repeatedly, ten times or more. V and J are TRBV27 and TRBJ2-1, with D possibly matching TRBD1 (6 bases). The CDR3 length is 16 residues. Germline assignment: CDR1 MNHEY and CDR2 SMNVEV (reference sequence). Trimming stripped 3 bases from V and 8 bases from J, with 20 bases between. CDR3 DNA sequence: TGTGCCAGCAGTTTGGGGACAAGCGGTTCCGGGCATGAGCAGTTCTTC. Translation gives CASSLGTSGSGHEQFF.

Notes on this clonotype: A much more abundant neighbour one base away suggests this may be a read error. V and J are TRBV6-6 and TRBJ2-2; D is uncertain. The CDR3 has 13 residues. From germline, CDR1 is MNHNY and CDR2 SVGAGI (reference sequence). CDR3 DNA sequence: TGTGCCGGCAGTTACTCGCCCACCGGGGAGCTGTTTTTT. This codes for CAGSYSPTGELFF.

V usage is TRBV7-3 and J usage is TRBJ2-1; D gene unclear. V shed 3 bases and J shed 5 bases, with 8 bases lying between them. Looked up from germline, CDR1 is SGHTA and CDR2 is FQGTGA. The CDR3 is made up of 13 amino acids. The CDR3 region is CASSFGLDNEQFF. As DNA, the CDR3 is TGTGCCAGCAGCTTCGGGCTAGACAATGAGCAGTTCTTC.

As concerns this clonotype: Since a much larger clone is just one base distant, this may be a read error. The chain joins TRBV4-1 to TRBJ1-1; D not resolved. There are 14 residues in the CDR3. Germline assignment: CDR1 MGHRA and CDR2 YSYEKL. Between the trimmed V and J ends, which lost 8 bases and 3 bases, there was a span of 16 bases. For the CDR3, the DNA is TGCGCCAGCGCCCGGCAGAGGGTGGACACTGAAGCTTTCTTT. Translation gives CASARQRVDTEAFF.

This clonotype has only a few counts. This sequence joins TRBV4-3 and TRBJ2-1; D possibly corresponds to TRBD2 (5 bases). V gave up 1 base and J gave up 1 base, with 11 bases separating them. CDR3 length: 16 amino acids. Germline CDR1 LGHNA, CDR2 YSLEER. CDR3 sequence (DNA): TGCGCCAGCAGCCAAGGAACGGGGTTTTCCTACAATGAGCAGTTCTTC. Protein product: CASSQGTGFSYNEQFF.

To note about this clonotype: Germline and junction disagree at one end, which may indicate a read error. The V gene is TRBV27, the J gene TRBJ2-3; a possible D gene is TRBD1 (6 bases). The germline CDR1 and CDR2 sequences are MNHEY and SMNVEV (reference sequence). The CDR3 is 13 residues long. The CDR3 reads CACSFRGTDTQYF. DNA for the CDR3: TGTGCCTGCAGTTTCAGGGGAACAGATACGCAGTATTTT.

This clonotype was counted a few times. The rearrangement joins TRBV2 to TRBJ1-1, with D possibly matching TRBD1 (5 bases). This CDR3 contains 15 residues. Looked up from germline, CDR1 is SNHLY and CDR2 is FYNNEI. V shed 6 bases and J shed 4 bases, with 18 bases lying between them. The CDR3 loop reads CASSELQGFGTEAFF. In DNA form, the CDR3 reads TGTGCCAGCAGCGAACTCCAGGGTTTCGGCACTGAAGCTTTCTTT.

This CDR3 reads CASSSHPQGALDTQYF. DNA for the CDR3: TGTGCCAGCAGTTCCCACCCCCAGGGGGCTTTAGATACGCAGTATTTT. The chain links TRBV6-9 to TRBJ2-3; 8 nucleotides align to TRBD1. The CDR3 sequence is 16 residues long. Germline lookup yields CDR1 MNHGY and CDR2 SVAAGI. V was clipped by 4 bases and J by 5 bases; unmatched bases: 11.

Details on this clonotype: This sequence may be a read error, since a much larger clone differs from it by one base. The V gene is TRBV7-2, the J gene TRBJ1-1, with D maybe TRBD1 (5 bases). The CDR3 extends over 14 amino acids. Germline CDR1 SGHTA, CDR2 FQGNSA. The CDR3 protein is CSSSLARGRTEAFF. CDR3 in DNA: TGTTCCAGCAGCTTAGCGAGGGGACGGACTGAAGCTTTCTTT.

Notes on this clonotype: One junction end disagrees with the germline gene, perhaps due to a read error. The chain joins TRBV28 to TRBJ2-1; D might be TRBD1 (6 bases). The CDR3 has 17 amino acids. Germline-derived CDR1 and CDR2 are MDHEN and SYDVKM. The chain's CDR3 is CASSLRTAYGPYSEQFF. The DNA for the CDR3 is TGTGCCAGCAGCCTCCGGACAGCGTATGGGCCCTACAGTGAGCAGTTCTTC.

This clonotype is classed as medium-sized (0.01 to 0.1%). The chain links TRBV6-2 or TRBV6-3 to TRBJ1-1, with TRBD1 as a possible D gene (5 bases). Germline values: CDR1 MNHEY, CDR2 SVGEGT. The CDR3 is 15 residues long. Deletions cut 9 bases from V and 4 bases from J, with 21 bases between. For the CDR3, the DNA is TGTGCCAGGTTTCCTCGCCTCAGGGAGACCACTGAAGCTTTCTTT. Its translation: CARFPRLRETTEAFF.

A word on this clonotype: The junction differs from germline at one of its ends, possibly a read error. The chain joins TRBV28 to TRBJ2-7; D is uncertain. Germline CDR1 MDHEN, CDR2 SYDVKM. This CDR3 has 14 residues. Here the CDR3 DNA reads TGTCCCAGCAACTTACCAGCTCAGTACAATGAGCAGTACTTC. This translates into CPSNLPAQYNEQYF.

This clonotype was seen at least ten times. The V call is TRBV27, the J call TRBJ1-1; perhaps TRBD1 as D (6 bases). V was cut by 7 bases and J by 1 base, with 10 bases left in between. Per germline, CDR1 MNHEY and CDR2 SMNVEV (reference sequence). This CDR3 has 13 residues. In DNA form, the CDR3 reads TGTGCCAGCACAGGGGCCAGGAACACTGAAGCTTTCTTT. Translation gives CASTGARNTEAFF.

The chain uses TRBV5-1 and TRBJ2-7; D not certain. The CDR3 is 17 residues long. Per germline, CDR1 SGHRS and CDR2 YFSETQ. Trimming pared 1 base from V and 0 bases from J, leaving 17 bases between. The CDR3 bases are TGCGCCAGCAGCTTGATGGGCCCTGGGTTCGGCTCCTACGAGCAGTACTTC. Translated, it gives CASSLMGPGFGSYEQYF.

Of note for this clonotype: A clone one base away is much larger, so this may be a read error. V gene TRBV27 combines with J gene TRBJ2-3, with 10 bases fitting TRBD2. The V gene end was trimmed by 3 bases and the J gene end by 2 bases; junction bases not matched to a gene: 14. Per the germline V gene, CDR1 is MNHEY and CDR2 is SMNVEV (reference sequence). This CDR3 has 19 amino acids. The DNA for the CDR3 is TGTGCCAGCAGTTTGGCGATGCTAGCGGGAGATACTGCCACAGATACGCAGTATTTT. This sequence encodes CASSLAMLAGDTATDTQYF.

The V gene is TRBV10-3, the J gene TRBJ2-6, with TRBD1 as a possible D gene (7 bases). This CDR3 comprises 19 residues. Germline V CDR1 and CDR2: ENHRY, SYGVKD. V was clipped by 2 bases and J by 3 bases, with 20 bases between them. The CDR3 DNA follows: TGTGCCATCAGTGAGGGGAAAGAGACAGGGAGGTTTGGGGCCAACGTCCTGACTTTC. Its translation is CAISEGKETGRFGANVLTF.